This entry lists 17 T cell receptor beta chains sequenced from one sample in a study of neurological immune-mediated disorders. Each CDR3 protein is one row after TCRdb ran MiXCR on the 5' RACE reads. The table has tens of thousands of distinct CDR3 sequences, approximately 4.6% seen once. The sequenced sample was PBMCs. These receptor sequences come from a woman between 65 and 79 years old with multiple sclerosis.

The CDR3 region is CAWSRMENEKLFF. CDR3 coding DNA: TGTGCCTGGAGTCGGATGGAAAATGAAAAACTGTTTTTT. J is TRBJ1-4 and V is TRBV30; D uncertain. The CDR3 consists of 13 residues. The germline gives CDR1 GTSNPN, CDR2 SVGIG (reference sequence). V lost 2 bases, J lost 5 bases, and 9 bases lay in between.

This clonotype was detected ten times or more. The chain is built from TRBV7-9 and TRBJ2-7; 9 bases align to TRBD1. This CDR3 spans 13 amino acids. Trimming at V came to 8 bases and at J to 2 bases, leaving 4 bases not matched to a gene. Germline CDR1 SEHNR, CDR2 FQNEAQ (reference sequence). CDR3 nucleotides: TGTGCCAGCTCCGGGACAGGGACCTACGAGCAGTACTTC. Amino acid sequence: CASSGTGTYEQYF.

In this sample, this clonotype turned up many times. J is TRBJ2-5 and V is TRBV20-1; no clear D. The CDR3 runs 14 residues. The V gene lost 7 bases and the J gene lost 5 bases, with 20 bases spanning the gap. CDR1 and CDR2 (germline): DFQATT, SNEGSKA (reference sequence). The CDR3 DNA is TGCAGTGTTATTGGGATGAATGGGGTGGAGACCCAGTACTTC. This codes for CSVIGMNGVETQYF.

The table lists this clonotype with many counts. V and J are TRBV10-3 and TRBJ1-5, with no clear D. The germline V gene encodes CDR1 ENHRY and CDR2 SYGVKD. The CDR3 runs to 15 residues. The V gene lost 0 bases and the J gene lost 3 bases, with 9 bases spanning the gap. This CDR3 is CAISESGGDNQPQHF. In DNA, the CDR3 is TGTGCCATCAGTGAGTCAGGCGGGGACAATCAGCCCCAGCATTTT.

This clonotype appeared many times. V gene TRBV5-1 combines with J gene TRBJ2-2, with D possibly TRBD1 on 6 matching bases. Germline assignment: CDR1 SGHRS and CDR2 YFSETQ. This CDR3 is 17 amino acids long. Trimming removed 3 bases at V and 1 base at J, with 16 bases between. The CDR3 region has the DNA TGCGCCAGCAGCTCCCGCAAGGACAGCCTGAACACCGGGGAGCTGTTTTTT. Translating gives CASSSRKDSLNTGELFF.

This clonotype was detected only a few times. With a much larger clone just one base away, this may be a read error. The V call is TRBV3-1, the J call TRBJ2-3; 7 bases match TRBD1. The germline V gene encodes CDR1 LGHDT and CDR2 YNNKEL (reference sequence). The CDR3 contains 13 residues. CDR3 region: CASSQYGTDTKYF. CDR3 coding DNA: TGTGCCAGCAGCCAATACGGGACAGATACGAAGTATTTT.

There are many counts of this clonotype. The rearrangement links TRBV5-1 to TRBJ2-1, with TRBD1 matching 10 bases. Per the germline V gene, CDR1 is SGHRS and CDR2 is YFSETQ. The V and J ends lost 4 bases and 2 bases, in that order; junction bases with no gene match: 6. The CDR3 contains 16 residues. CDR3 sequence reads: CASSPEGQGAYNEQFF. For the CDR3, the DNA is TGCGCCAGCAGCCCCGAAGGACAGGGGGCCTACAATGAGCAGTTCTTC. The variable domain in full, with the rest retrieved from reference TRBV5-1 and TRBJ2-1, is KAGVTQTPRYLIKTRGQQVTLSCSPISGHRSVSWYQQTPGQGLQFLFEYFSETQRNKGNFPGRFSGRQFSNSRSEMNVSTLELGDSALYLCASSPEGQGAYNEQFFGPGTRLTVL.

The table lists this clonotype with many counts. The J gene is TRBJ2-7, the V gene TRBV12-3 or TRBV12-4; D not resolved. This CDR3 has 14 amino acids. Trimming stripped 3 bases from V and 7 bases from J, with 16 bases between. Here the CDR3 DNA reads TGTGCCAGCAGTTTTGGAAGGACGAATGAAGAGCAGTACTTC. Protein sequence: CASSFGRTNEEQYF.

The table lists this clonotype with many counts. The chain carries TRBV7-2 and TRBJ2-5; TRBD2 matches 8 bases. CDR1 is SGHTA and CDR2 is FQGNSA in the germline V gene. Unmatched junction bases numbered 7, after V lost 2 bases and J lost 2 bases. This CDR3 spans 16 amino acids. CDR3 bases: TGTGCCAGCAGCTTAAGTTCGGCTAGCGGGCAAGAGACCCAGTACTTC. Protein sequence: CASSLSSASGQETQYF.

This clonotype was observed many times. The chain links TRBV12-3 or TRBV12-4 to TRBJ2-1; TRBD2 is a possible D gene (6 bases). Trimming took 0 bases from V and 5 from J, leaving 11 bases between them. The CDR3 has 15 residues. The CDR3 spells CASSLAGGRNNEQFF. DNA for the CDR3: TGTGCCAGCAGTTTAGCAGGTGGGAGGAACAATGAGCAGTTCTTC.

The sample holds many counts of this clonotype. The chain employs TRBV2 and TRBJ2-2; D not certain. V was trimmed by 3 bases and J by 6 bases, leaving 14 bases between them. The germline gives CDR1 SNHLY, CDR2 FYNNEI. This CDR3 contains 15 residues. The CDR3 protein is CASSDGRRIAGELFF. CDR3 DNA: TGTGCCAGCAGTGATGGGCGCAGGATTGCCGGGGAGCTGTTTTTT.

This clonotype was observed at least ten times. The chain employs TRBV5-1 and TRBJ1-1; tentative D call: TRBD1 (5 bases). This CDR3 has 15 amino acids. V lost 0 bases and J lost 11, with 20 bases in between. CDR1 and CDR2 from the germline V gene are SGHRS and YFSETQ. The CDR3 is CASSLAGLPTVGAFF. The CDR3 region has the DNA TGCGCCAGCAGCTTGGCAGGGCTGCCCACCGTGGGGGCTTTCTTT.

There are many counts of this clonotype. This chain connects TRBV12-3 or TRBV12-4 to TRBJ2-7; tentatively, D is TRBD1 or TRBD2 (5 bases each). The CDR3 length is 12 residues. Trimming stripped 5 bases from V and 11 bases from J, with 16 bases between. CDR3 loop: CASSPLLGVEYF. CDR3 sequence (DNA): TGTGCCAGCAGTCCGTTATTGGGGGTGGAGTACTTC.

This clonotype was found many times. This CDR3 is CASSLEGGEQFF. Here the CDR3 DNA reads TGTGCCAGCAGTTTAGAAGGGGGTGAGCAGTTCTTC. The chain is built from TRBV12-3 or TRBV12-4 and TRBJ2-1, with a possible D match to TRBD1 (6 bases). Trimming left V 1 base short and J 9 bases short, with 7 bases between. The CDR3 loop spans 12 amino acids.

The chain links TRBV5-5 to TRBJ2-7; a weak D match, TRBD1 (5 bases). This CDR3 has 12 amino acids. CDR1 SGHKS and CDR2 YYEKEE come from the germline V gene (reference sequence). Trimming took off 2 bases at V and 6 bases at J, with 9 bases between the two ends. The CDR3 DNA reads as TGTGCCAGCAGCTTTTGGGGCCGCGAGCAGTACTTC. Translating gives CASSFWGREQYF.

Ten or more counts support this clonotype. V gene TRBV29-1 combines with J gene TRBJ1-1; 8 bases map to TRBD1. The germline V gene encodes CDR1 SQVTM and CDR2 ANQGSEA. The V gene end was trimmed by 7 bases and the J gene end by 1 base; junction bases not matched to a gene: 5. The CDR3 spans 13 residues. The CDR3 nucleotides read TGCAGCGGGCGCGGACAGGGGAACACTGAAGCTTTCTTT. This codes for CSGRGQGNTEAFF.

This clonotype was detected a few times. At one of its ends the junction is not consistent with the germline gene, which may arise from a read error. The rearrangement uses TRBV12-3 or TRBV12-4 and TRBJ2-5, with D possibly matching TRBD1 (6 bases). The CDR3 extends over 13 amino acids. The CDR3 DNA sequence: TGTGCCAGCAGGGACGACAGGCGCGAGACCAAGTACTTC. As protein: CASRDDRRETKYF.